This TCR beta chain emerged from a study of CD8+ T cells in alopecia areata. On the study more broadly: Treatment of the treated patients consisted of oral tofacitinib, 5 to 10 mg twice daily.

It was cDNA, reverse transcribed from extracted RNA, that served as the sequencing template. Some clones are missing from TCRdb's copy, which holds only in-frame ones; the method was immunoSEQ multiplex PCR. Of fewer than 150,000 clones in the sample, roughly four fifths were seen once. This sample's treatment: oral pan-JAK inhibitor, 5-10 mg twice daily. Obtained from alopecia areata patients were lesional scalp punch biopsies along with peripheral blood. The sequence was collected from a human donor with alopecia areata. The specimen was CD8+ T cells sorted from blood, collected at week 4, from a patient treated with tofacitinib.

The CDR3 DNA is TGTGCCAGCACTATGACTACGAACACCGGGGAGCTGTTTTTT. Residues: CASTMTTNTGELFF. The chain carries TRBV6-5 and TRBJ2-2; D perhaps matches TRBD2 (5 bases). The V gene's germline CDR1 is MNHEY and CDR2 SVGAGI. Trimming shortened V by 7 bases and J by 0 bases, and 9 bases separated the two germline ends. This CDR3 comprises 14 residues.